Sequencing of this T cell receptor beta chain was carried out in a study of shared clonotypes between healthy human individuals. Overall study results and limits: An expected dependence of interdonor clonotype sharing on sequencing depth was noted. Among the subsets, naive ones generally showed larger estimated richness than memory ones.

V lost 5 bases, J lost 4 bases, and 17 bases lay in between. The CDR3 covers 15 residues. Germline-derived CDR1 and CDR2 are LNHDA and SQIVND (reference sequence). Using immunoSEQ multiplex PCR, the repertoire was profiled, and TCRdb retains in-frame clones only, with some absent. The sample holds around 2,000,000 clones, approximately 95% seen once. In the case of this clone: Its target is unknown.

Positive CCR7 selection of CD45RO-negative cells yielded the naive CD8 cells, and terminally differentiated effector memory CD45RA+ cells were excluded. The receptor comes from a man aged 18 to 29 in good health. Material for sequencing was naive CD8+ T cells sorted from blood. V and J are TRBV19 and TRBJ1-1; D remains unclear. The CDR3 reads CASSAFETLVTEAFF. The CDR3 DNA reads TGTGCCAGTAGTGCGTTCGAGACTTTGGTCACTGAAGCTTTCTTT.